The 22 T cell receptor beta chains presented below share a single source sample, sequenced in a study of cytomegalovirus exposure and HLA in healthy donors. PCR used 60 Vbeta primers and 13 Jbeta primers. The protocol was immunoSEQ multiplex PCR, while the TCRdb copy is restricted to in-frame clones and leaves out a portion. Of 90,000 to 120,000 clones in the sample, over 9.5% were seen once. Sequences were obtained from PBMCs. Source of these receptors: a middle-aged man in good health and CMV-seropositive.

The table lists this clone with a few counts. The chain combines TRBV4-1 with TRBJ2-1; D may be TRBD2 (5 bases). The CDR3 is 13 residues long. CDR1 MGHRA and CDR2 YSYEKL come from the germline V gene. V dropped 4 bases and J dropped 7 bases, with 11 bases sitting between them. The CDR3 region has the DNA TGCGCCAGCAGCCCAGGACTGGGAAATGAGCAGTTCTTC. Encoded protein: CASSPGLGNEQFF.

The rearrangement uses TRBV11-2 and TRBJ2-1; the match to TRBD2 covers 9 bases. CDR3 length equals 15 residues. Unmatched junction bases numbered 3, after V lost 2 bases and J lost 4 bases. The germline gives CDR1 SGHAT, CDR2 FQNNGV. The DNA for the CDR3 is TGTGCCAGCAGCTTATCTAGCGGGGAATACAATGAGCAGTTCTTC. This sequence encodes CASSLSSGEYNEQFF.

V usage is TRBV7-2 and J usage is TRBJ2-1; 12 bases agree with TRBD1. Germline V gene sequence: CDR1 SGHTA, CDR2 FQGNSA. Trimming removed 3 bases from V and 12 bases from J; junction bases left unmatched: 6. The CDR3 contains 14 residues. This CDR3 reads CASSLGQGALGQFF. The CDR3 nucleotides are TGTGCCAGCAGCTTGGGACAGGGGGCGCTAGGGCAGTTCTTC.

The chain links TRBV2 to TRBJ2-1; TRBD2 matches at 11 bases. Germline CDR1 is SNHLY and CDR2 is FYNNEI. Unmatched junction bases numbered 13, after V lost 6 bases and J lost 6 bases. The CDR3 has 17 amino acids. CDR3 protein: CASRDRLAGMTFNEQFF. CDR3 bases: TGTGCCAGCAGGGATAGACTAGCGGGGATGACTTTCAATGAGCAGTTCTTC.

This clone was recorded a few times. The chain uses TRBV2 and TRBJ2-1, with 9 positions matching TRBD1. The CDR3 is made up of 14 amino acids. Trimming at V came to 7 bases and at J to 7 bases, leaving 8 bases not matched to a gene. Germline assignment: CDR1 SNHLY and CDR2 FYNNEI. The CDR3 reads CASKGQGIPNEQFF. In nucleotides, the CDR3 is TGTGCCAGCAAAGGACAGGGGATCCCAAATGAGCAGTTCTTC.

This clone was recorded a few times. The CDR3 loop is CASSLGTGNTEAFF. DNA for the CDR3: TGTGCCAGCAGCTTAGGGACAGGGAACACTGAAGCTTTCTTT. The chain joins TRBV7-9 to TRBJ1-1; 7 bases fit TRBD1. Losses at the gene ends were 1 base for V and 1 base for J; bases not matched to a gene: 0. Germline CDR1 SEHNR, CDR2 FQNEAQ (reference sequence). The CDR3 contains 14 residues.

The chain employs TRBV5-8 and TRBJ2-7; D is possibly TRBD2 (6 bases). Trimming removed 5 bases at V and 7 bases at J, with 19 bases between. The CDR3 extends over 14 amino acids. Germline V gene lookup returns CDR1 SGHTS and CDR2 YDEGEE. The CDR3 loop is CASRRGTKGEEQYF. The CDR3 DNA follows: TGTGCCAGCAGACGCGGGACCAAAGGGGAGGAGCAGTACTTC.

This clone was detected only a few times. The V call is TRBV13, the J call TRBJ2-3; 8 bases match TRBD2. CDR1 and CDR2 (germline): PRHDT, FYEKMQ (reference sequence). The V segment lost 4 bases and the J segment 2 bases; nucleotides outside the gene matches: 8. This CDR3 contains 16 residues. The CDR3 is CASSSRTSRTTDTQYF. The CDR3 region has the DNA TGTGCCAGCAGCTCCCGGACTAGCCGAACCACAGATACGCAGTATTTT.

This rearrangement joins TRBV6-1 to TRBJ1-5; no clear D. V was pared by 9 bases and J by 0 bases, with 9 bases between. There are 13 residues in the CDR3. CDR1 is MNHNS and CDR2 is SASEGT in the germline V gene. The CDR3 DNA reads TGTGCCAGTCTACGAAATAGCAATCAGCCCCAGCATTTT. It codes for CASLRNSNQPQHF.

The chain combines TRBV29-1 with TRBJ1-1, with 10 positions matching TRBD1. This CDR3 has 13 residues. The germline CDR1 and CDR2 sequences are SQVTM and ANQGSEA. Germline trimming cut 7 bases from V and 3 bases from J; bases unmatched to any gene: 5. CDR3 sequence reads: CSGQGARDTEAFF. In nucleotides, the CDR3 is TGCAGCGGACAGGGGGCTAGGGACACTGAAGCTTTCTTT.

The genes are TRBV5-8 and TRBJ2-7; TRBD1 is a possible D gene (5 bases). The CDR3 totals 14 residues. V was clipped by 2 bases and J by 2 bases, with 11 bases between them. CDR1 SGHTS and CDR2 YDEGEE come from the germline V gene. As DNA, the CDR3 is TGTGCCAGCAGCTTAGGCAGGGTGACCTACGAGCAGTACTTC. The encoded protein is CASSLGRVTYEQYF.

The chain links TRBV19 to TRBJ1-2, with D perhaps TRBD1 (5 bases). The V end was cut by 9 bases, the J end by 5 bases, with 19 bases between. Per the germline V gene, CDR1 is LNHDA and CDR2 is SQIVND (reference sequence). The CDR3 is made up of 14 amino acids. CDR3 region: CARQQAQYAYGYTF. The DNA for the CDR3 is TGTGCCAGACAACAGGCACAGTATGCTTATGGCTACACCTTC. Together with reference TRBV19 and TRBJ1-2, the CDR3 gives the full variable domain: DGGITQSPKYLFRKEGQNVTLSCEQNLNHDAMYWYRQDPGQGLRLIYYSQIVNDFQKGDIAEGYSVSREKKESFPLTVTSAQKNPTAFYLCARQQAQYAYGYTFGSGTRLTVV.

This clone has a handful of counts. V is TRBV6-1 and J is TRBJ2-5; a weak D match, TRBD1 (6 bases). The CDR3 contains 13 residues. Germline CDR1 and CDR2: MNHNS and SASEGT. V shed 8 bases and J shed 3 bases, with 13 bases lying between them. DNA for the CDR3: TGTGCCAGCCGAGTACGACAGGAAGAGACCCAGTACTTC. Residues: CASRVRQEETQYF.

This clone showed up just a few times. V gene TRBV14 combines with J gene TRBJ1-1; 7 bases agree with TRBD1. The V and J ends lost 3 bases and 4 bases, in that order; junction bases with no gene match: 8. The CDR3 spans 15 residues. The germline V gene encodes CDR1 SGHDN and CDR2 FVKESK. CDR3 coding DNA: TGTGCCAGCAGCCATGTTAGGACAGGTTCCACTGAAGCTTTCTTT. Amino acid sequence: CASSHVRTGSTEAFF.

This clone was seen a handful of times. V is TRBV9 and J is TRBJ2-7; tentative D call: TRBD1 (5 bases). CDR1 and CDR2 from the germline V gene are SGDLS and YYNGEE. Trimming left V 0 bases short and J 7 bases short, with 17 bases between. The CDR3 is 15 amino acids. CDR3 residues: CASSVAAGWTSEQYF. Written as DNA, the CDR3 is TGTGCCAGCAGCGTAGCAGCAGGGTGGACCTCGGAGCAGTACTTC.

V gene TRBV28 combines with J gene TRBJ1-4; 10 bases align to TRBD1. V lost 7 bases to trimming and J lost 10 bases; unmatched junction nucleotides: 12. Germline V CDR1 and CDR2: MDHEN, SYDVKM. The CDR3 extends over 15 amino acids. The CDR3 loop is CASTQAGTGVRKLFF. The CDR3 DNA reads TGTGCCAGCACCCAGGCCGGGACAGGGGTTCGAAAACTGTTTTTT.

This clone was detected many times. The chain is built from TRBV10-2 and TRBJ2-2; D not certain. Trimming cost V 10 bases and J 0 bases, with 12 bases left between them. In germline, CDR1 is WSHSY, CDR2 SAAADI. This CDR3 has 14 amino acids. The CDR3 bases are TGCGCCACCGAAGCAGGTGCGAACACCGGGGAGCTGTTTTTT. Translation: CATEAGANTGELFF.

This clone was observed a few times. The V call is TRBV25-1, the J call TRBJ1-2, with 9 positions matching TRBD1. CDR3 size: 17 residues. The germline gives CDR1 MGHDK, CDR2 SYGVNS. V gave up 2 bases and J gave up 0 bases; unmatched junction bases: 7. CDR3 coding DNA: TGTGCCAGCAGTGAACGGGAGACAGGGGGGACTAACTATGGCTACACCTTC. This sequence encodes CASSERETGGTNYGYTF.

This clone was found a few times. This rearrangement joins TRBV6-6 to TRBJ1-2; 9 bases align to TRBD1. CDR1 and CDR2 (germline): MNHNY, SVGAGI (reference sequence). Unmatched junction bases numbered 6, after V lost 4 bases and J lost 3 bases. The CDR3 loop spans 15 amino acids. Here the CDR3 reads CASSSPDRGDYGYTF. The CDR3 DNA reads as TGTGCCAGCAGTTCCCCAGACAGGGGGGACTATGGCTACACCTTC.

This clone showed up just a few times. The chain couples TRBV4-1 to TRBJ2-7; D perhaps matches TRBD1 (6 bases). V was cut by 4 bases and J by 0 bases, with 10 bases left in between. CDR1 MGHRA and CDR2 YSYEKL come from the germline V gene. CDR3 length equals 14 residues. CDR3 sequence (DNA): TGCGCCAGCAGCCCCGGACAGCACTCCTACGAGCAGTACTTC. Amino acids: CASSPGQHSYEQYF.

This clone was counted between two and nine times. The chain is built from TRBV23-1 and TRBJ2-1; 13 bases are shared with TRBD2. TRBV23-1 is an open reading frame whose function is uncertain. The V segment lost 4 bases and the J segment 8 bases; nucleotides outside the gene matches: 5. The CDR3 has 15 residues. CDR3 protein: CASSPRTSGGDEQFF. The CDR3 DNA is TGCGCCAGCAGTCCACGGACTAGCGGGGGCGATGAGCAGTTCTTC.

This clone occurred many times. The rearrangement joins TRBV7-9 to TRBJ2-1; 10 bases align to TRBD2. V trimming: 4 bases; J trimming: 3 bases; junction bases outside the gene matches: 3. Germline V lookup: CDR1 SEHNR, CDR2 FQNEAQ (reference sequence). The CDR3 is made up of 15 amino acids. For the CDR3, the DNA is TGTGCCAGCAGCTCGACTAGCGGGTTCTACAATGAGCAGTTCTTC. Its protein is CASSSTSGFYNEQFF.